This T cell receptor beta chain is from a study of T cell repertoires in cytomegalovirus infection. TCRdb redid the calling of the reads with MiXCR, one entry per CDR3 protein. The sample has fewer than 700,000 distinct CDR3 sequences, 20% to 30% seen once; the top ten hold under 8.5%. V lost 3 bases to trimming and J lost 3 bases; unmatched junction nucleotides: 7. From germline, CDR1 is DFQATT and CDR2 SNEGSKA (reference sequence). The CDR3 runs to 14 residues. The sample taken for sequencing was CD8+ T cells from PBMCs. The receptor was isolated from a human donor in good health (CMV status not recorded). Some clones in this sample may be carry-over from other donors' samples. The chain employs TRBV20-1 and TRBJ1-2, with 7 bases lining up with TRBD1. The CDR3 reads CSARIRDSHYGYTF. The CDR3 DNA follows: TGCAGTGCTAGGATCCGGGACAGCCACTATGGCTACACCTTC.